Sequencing of this T cell receptor beta chain was carried out in a study of blood T cells in healthy people across ages. Study-level points and caveats: Estimates drawn from one million T cells were deemed to understate diversity.

V lost 2 bases and J lost 4, with 11 bases in between. This CDR3 is 14 amino acids long. Per the germline V gene, CDR1 is ENHRY and CDR2 is SYGVKD. Comment on this clonotype: The antigen remains undetermined.

Through a sample-barcoded 5' primer and a J-beta primer mix, a second PCR was run for roughly 6 to 11 cycles. TCRdb re-called the 5' RACE reads with MiXCR, one entry per CDR3 protein. The sample has 600,000 to 850,000 distinct CDR3 sequences; about 42% are singletons. Peripheral blood, roughly 9.3 milliliters per donor, was collected. PBMCs numbering at least 6.5 million were isolated per sample. J is TRBJ1-2 and V is TRBV10-3; perhaps TRBD1 as D (6 bases). The TCR sequence derives from a woman between 55 and 75 years old in good health. The sequenced material came from blood. The CDR3 DNA reads TGTGCCATCAGTGAGCAACAGGGCCCCTATGGCTACACCTTC. Protein product: CAISEQQGPYGYTF.